A selection of T cell receptor beta chains follows, all from one sample in a study of blood T cell repertoires in COVID-19. Data came from immunoSEQ multiplex PCR; TCRdb stores just in-frame clones and leaves some out. The table shows about 310,000 clones, with approximately 91% occurring only once. Sequencing was carried out using PBMCs or T cells enriched from blood (not recorded which). The receptors originated from a woman aged 40 to 55 who had recovered from COVID-19. Each CDR3 is given with its conserved first and last residue. The D gene is left open where the match is weak. Part of the rows lack a size; the others show once, few, many or a class for expanded clones.

D | size | J | V | DNA | CDR3
. | . | TRBJ1-1 | TRBV19 | TGTGCCAGTAGTATACTAAATAAGAACACTGAAGCTTTCTTT | CASSILNKNTEAFF
. | . | TRBJ2-1 | TRBV24-1 | TGTGCCACCAGTGCTTACAATGAGCAGTTCTTC | CATSAYNEQFF
. | . | TRBJ2-6 | TRBV6-5 | TGTGCCAGCAGTTCCCATACAGGGACGACGGCCAACGTCCTGACTTTC | CASSSHTGTTANVLTF
TRBD1 | . | TRBJ2-7 | TRBV11-2 | TGTGCCAGCTCCGGTCGGGGACAGGGGTCATACGAGCAGTACTTC | CASSGRGQGSYEQYF
TRBD1 | . | TRBJ1-5 | TRBV7-2 | TGTGCCAGCAGCTTCCCGACAGGGGGGCATCAGCCCCAGCATTTT | CASSFPTGGHQPQHF
. | . | TRBJ1-2 | TRBV4-1 | TGCGCCAGCAGCCAAGAAGCCCTAGGCGGCTACACCTTC | CASSQEALGGYTF
TRBD1 | once | TRBJ1-2 | TRBV19 | TGTGCCAGTAGTTTACTCCTGGGGACAGGGGGCTATGGCTACACCTTC | CASSLLLGTGGYGYTF
. | . | TRBJ1-6 | TRBV7-2 | TGTGCCAGCAGCATCGATAATTCACCCCTCCACTTT | CASSIDNSPLHF
. | . | TRBJ2-7 | TRBV7-2 | TGTGCCAGCAGCTTAAGTCAGGCTTCCTACGAGCAGTACTTC | CASSLSQASYEQYF
TRBD2 | . | TRBJ2-3 | TRBV7-3 | TGTGCCAGCAGCCAAGGGACTAGCGCTAGCACAGATACGCAGTATTTT | CASSQGTSASTDTQYF